These 17 T cell receptor beta chains were sequenced from one sample in a study of blood T cells in healthy people across ages (dated by TCRdb to about 2015). To prepare the library, 5' RACE was applied. The data were produced on an Illumina HiSeq 2500. The second PCR ran for about 6 to 12 cycles and used a J-beta primer mix along with a sample-barcoded 5' primer. Starting from the raw public reads, TCRdb applied fastp trimming at Q25, assembled clones with MiXCR and retained in-frame beta chains. Rows with a matching CDR3 protein are joined into one entry that keeps the most common DNA and genes. The sample table records roughly 830,000 distinct CDR3 sequences; approximately 65% of these occur just once. In total, the top ten clones hold 25% to 35% of the sample. Input material: blood. Receptors originate from a man in his thirties or forties in good health.

V is TRBV6-6 and J is TRBJ2-7; D might be TRBD1 or TRBD2, each matching 7 bases. CDR1 MNHNY and CDR2 SVGAGI come from the germline V gene (reference sequence). Deletions cut 5 bases from V and 4 bases from J, with 18 bases between. CDR3 length: 15 residues. CDR3 region: CASSELTGRGYEQYF. In DNA form, the CDR3 reads TGTGCCAGCAGTGAGCTGACAGGGAGGGGGTACGAGCAGTACTTC.

The chain joins TRBV3-1 to TRBJ2-2, with D maybe TRBD2 (6 bases). CDR1 is LGHDT, CDR2 YNNKEL, per germline (reference sequence). The CDR3 runs to 14 residues. Trimming stripped 0 bases from V and 7 bases from J, with 9 bases between. The CDR3: CASSQDGGGGELFF. The CDR3 coding sequence is TGTGCCAGCAGCCAAGATGGGGGAGGCGGGGAGCTGTTTTTT.

The V and J genes are TRBV6-2 or TRBV6-3 and TRBJ1-6; TRBD1 agrees at 10 bases. J was trimmed by 7 bases and V by 4 bases; bases with no gene match: 7. This CDR3 has 16 amino acids. Germline V gives CDR1 MNHEY, CDR2 SVGEGT. This chain's CDR3 is CASSWPSGQGNSPLHF. For the CDR3, the DNA is TGTGCCAGCAGTTGGCCTTCGGGACAGGGGAATTCACCCCTCCACTTT.

The rearrangement joins TRBV6-5 to TRBJ1-2; 7 nucleotides align to TRBD1. CDR1 MNHEY and CDR2 SVGAGI come from the germline V gene. The CDR3 covers 14 residues. V shed 6 bases and J 13 bases; nucleotides not matched to a gene: 17. The CDR3 DNA sequence: TGTGCCAGCAGCATAGGGGGCTTTGAGCGGCAAAGCACCTTC. Translated, it gives CASSIGGFERQSTF.

This sequence joins TRBV29-1 and TRBJ2-5; a weak D match, TRBD1 (6 bases). V was trimmed by 4 bases and J by 5 bases, leaving 14 bases between them. CDR3 length: 13 residues. CDR1 and CDR2 from the germline V gene are SQVTM and ANQGSEA. The chain's CDR3 is CSVVPQGWETQYF. The CDR3 region has the DNA TGCAGCGTTGTTCCACAGGGTTGGGAGACCCAGTACTTC.

The chain has TRBV6-6 and TRBJ2-7; D uncertain. The V end lost 2 bases, the J end lost 0 bases, and 11 bases lay between the germline ends. CDR1 and CDR2 (germline): MNHNY, SVGAGI (reference sequence). This CDR3 is 15 amino acids long. The CDR3 DNA is TGTGCCAGCAGTTACGTCGCAGGTAGCTCCTACGAGCAGTACTTC. Amino acids: CASSYVAGSSYEQYF.

The chain is built from TRBV4-1 and TRBJ1-2; no clear D gene. This CDR3 contains 17 residues. From germline, CDR1 is MGHRA and CDR2 YSYEKL. V lost 0 bases and J 5 bases, leaving 19 bases between the germline ends. CDR3 DNA sequence: TGCGCCAGCAGCCAAGATAGGACGTCCAGAACCTTATATGGCTACACCTTC. Its translation is CASSQDRTSRTLYGYTF.

V is TRBV12-3 or TRBV12-4 and J is TRBJ2-1, with D possibly matching TRBD2 (5 bases). The CDR3 is 15 amino acids. V gave up 6 bases and J gave up 1 base, with 13 bases separating them. DNA of the CDR3: TGTGCCAGCAGCCAGGACGACTATTCCTACAATGAGCAGTTCTTC. Translation: CASSQDDYSYNEQFF.

The V gene is TRBV2, the J gene TRBJ2-1; TRBD2 agrees at 11 bases. Germline assignment: CDR1 SNHLY and CDR2 FYNNEI. The CDR3 has 15 residues. The V gene end was trimmed by 5 bases and the J gene end by 9 bases; junction bases not matched to a gene: 9. The CDR3 is CASSLAGGPGSEQFF. CDR3 bases: TGTGCCAGCAGTCTAGCGGGGGGCCCAGGGAGTGAGCAGTTCTTC.

The chain has TRBV4-3 and TRBJ2-5, with 9 nucleotides matching TRBD1. The tail of the sequence fits TRBJ2-7 better, so the J call may be wrong. Germline CDR1 LGHNA, CDR2 YSLEER. CDR3 size: 17 residues. CDR3: CASSQDQVGTGPYEQYF. The DNA of the CDR3 is TGCGCCAGCAGCCAAGATCAAGTAGGGACAGGGCCTTACGAGCAGTACTTC.

V is TRBV4-3 and J is TRBJ2-3; D possibly corresponds to TRBD1 (6 bases). Trimming stripped 1 base from V and 10 bases from J, with 12 bases between. CDR1 is LGHNA, CDR2 YSLEER, per germline. The CDR3 runs 13 residues. For the CDR3, the DNA is TGCGCCAGCAGCCAAGTTCGGCAGGGGCCGCAGTATTTT. Protein: CASSQVRQGPQYF.

This clonotype has only one observation. The genes are TRBV6-2 or TRBV6-3 and TRBJ2-7, with TRBD2 identical over 7 bases. The V and J ends lost 9 bases and 1 base, in that order; junction bases with no gene match: 6. The CDR3 contains 13 residues. From germline, CDR1 is MNHEY and CDR2 SVGEGT. As DNA, the CDR3 is TGTGCCAGTCAGCGGGGCAGGTCCTACGAGCAGTACTTC. Translation: CASQRGRSYEQYF.

This clonotype was detected only once. An end of the junction differs from the germline gene, which may be a read error. The rearrangement uses TRBV6-2 or TRBV6-3 and TRBJ2-4; D ambiguous. TRBJ2-7 matches the DNA end more closely, so the J call is doubtful. CDR1 and CDR2 (germline): MNHEY, SVGEGT. The CDR3 has 12 amino acids. The CDR3 protein is CTSSYPRNEQYF. The CDR3 DNA reads TGTACCAGCAGTTACCCGCGGAACGAGCAGTACTTC.

The gene calls are TRBV6-5 and TRBJ1-1; no firm D call. The ends were cut back, 8 bases at V and 0 bases at J, with 4 bases in the middle. Germline CDR1 reads MNHEY; CDR2 reads SVGAGI. This CDR3 is 11 amino acids long. This CDR3 reads CASVMNTEAFF. The CDR3 DNA follows: TGTGCCAGCGTAATGAACACTGAAGCTTTCTTT.

In this sample, this clonotype turned up once. One end of the junction is discordant with germline, which a read error may explain. The J gene is TRBJ2-7, the V gene TRBV28, with unresolved D. The CDR3 consists of 15 residues. Germline V gene sequence: CDR1 MDHEN, CDR2 SYDVKM. In nucleotides, the CDR3 is TGTGCCAGCAATTTACGTCTTAGTCTGAGATACGAGCAGTACTTC. Translation: CASNLRLSLRYEQYF.

The J gene is TRBJ2-2, the V gene TRBV6-2 or TRBV6-3, with TRBD2 matching 11 bases. Germline trimming cut 5 bases from V and 4 bases from J; bases unmatched to any gene: 3. The CDR3 is made up of 15 amino acids. CDR1 MNHEY and CDR2 SVGEGT come from the germline V gene. The CDR3 here is CASSKGLAGTGELFF. CDR3 nucleotides: TGTGCCAGCAGTAAAGGACTAGCGGGCACCGGGGAGCTGTTTTTT.

This clonotype was observed a handful of times. The chain carries TRBV20-1 and TRBJ2-3; TRBD1 or TRBD2 may be the D gene (5 bases each). The V end was cut by 3 bases, the J end by 5 bases, with 12 bases between. CDR1 is DFQATT and CDR2 is SNEGSKA in the germline V gene (reference sequence). The CDR3 runs 13 residues. The CDR3 bases are TGCAGTGCTAGTGGGGGTACTCGAGATACGCAGTATTTT. Protein product: CSASGGTRDTQYF.